The 19 T cell receptor beta chains reported below all come from one sample, sequenced in a study of cytomegalovirus exposure and HLA in healthy donors. PCR involved 60 Vbeta and 13 Jbeta primers. The table came from immunoSEQ multiplex PCR; TCRdb's copy has only in-frame clones and leaves some out. The sample lists roughly 120,000 clones, around two thirds seen once, with 8.2% in the top ten. Sequencing used PBMCs. The receptors come from a woman in her thirties or forties in good health and CMV-seropositive.

The gene calls are TRBV18 and TRBJ1-2; 9 bases are shared with TRBD1. With 6 bases clipped from V and 5 bases from J, the junction kept 10 bases outside the gene matches. The CDR3 is 15 residues long. Germline CDR1 and CDR2: KGHSH and LQKENI. The CDR3 sequence is CASSLGTGSRYGYTF. CDR3 nucleotide sequence: TGTGCCAGCTCGCTCGGGACAGGGTCTCGATATGGCTACACCTTC.

The chain carries TRBV20-1 and TRBJ2-3; D is unresolved. The V gene lost 3 bases and the J gene lost 5 bases, with 6 bases spanning the gap. CDR1 and CDR2 from the germline V gene are DFQATT and SNEGSKA (reference sequence). The CDR3 is 11 residues long. The CDR3 reads CSARRGDTQYF. In DNA form, the CDR3 reads TGCAGTGCTAGGAGAGGAGATACGCAGTATTTT.

With respect to this clone: A much larger clone is a single base away; this may be a read error. The rearrangement joins TRBV7-2 to TRBJ1-3; D not resolved. CDR1 and CDR2 (germline): SGHTA, FQGNSA. CDR3 size: 12 residues. Trimming took off 4 bases at V and 4 bases at J, with 5 bases between the two ends. The chain's CDR3 is CASSSRGNTIYF. The CDR3 bases are TGTGCCAGCAGCTCCAGGGGAAACACCATATATTTT.

V is TRBV25-1 and J is TRBJ2-7; 10 bases map to TRBD2. V lost 4 bases, J lost 4 bases, and 4 bases stayed unmatched. CDR3 size: 14 residues. Germline V CDR1 and CDR2: MGHDK, SYGVNS. The CDR3 DNA reads TGTGCCAGCAGTGGTAGCGGGGGGCTATACGAGCAGTACTTC. Protein: CASSGSGGLYEQYF.

The chain combines TRBV5-1 with TRBJ1-6, with D hard to call. The CDR3 consists of 15 residues. The germline CDR1 and CDR2 sequences are SGHRS and YFSETQ. V lost 0 bases, J lost 2 bases, and 6 bases lay in between. CDR3 protein: CASSLGHPYNSPLHF. The CDR3 DNA is TGCGCCAGCAGCTTGGGACACCCCTATAATTCACCCCTCCACTTT.

CDR3 residues: CASSPGLASWELFF. The CDR3 DNA follows: TGTGCCAGCTCACCGGGACTAGCATCCTGGGAGCTGTTTTTT. The rearrangement uses TRBV18 and TRBJ2-2; 9 nucleotides align to TRBD2. With 3 bases clipped from V and 9 bases from J, the junction kept 5 bases outside the gene matches. Germline V gene lookup returns CDR1 KGHSH and CDR2 LQKENI. The CDR3 has 14 amino acids.

This clone was detected only a few times. The chain combines TRBV19 with TRBJ2-5; 8 positions match TRBD1. This CDR3 contains 12 residues. Germline V gene lookup returns CDR1 LNHDA and CDR2 SQIVND (reference sequence). The junction had 6 bases not matched to a gene; V was cut back by 11 bases and J by 4 bases. CDR3 coding DNA: TGTGCCTCTACCGACAGGGGAGAGACCCAGTACTTC. Residues: CASTDRGETQYF.

The rearrangement links TRBV7-3 to TRBJ2-3, with D tentatively TRBD1 (5 bases). The CDR3 extends over 13 amino acids. V lost 3 bases, J lost 6 bases, and 10 bases lay in between. CDR1 is SGHTA and CDR2 is FQGTGA in the germline V gene. The DNA of the CDR3 is TGTGCCAGCAGCTTCCGTCAGGGCGATACGCAGTATTTT. It yields the protein CASSFRQGDTQYF.

The chain combines TRBV19 with TRBJ2-2, with a possible D match to TRBD2 (6 bases). The ends were cut back, 8 bases at V and 5 bases at J, with 9 bases in the middle. The CDR3 length is 12 residues. The germline V gene encodes CDR1 LNHDA and CDR2 SQIVND (reference sequence). CDR3 in DNA: TGTGCCAGTGGGGGGTTTACCGGGGAGCTGTTTTTT. Its protein product is CASGGFTGELFF.

This rearrangement joins TRBV6-5 to TRBJ2-5, with 7 positions matching TRBD1. This CDR3 is 14 amino acids long. The junction had 7 bases not matched to a gene; V was cut back by 4 bases and J by 5 bases. Germline V CDR1 and CDR2: MNHEY, SVGAGI. In nucleotides, the CDR3 is TGTGCCAGCAGTTCTACCAGACAGGGTGAGACCCAGTACTTC. Its translation: CASSSTRQGETQYF.

A note on this clone: Additional DNA sequences in this sample encode the identical CDR3. The rearrangement links TRBV2 to TRBJ1-5, with TRBD1 identical over 9 bases. The CDR3 is 16 amino acids. J gave up 2 bases and V 4 bases, and 6 bases lay outside the gene matches. The V gene's germline CDR1 is SNHLY and CDR2 FYNNEI. CDR3 loop: CASSGGTGIGNQPQHF. CDR3 nucleotide sequence: TGTGCCAGCAGTGGGGGGACAGGGATAGGCAATCAGCCCCAGCATTTT.

The CDR3 spells CASSKEGTSGGPLRQEQFF. In DNA, the CDR3 is TGTGCCAGCAGCAAAGAAGGGACTAGCGGGGGGCCCCTTCGGCAGGAGCAGTTCTTC. The J gene is TRBJ2-1, the V gene TRBV21-1; TRBD2, as called in the table, went unchecked against the DNA. TRBV21-1 is assigned pseudogene status. The CDR3 sequence is 19 residues long.

The rearrangement joins TRBV4-3 to TRBJ1-2, with 7 bases aligning to TRBD1. CDR3 length: 15 residues. Germline V gene sequence: CDR1 LGHNA, CDR2 YSLEER. V shed 3 bases, J shed 2 bases, and the junction held 6 bases outside the gene matches. This chain's CDR3 is CASSHVGGQNYGYTF. DNA of the CDR3: TGCGCCAGCAGCCACGTGGGGGGACAGAACTATGGCTACACCTTC.

The chain employs TRBV11-3 and TRBJ2-3; D remains unclear. This CDR3 is built from 12 residues. Germline-derived CDR1 and CDR2 are SGHNT and YENEEA. Trimming removed 4 bases from V and 2 bases from J, with 4 bases in between. The DNA of the CDR3 is TGTGCCAGCAGCTCAAACACAGATACGCAGTATTTT. This encodes CASSSNTDTQYF.

This rearrangement joins TRBV9 to TRBJ2-7, with D maybe TRBD1 (5 bases). V shed 1 base and J shed 2 bases, with 10 bases lying between them. Germline V gene sequence: CDR1 SGDLS, CDR2 YYNGEE. The CDR3 is 14 amino acids. The CDR3 is CASSVSGSAYEQYF. The CDR3 DNA sequence: TGTGCCAGCAGCGTATCAGGGTCGGCCTACGAGCAGTACTTC.

V is TRBV29-1 and J is TRBJ2-3, with D tentatively TRBD1 (5 bases). Trimming stripped 7 bases from V and 0 bases from J, with 11 bases between. The germline gives CDR1 SQVTM, CDR2 ANQGSEA. The length of the CDR3 is 13 residues. The CDR3 here is CSAQTDSTDTQYF. CDR3 coding DNA: TGCAGCGCTCAGACAGATAGCACAGATACGCAGTATTTT.

This chain connects TRBV7-8 to TRBJ2-3; 8 positions match TRBD2. Germline assignment: CDR1 SGHVS and CDR2 FQNEAQ. The V and J ends lost 8 bases and 1 base, in that order; junction bases with no gene match: 11. The CDR3 sequence is 16 residues long. The CDR3 DNA follows: TGTGCCAGCCTACGGGGAAGCGGGAGACGCACAGATACGCAGTATTTT. This codes for CASLRGSGRRTDTQYF.

The gene calls are TRBV18 and TRBJ2-7; D perhaps matches TRBD1 (5 bases). Germline V gives CDR1 KGHSH, CDR2 LQKENI. This CDR3 is built from 13 residues. V shed 5 bases and J shed 5 bases, with 13 bases lying between them. This CDR3 reads CASSSSGIHEQYF. The CDR3 DNA follows: TGTGCCAGCTCATCCTCAGGGATCCACGAGCAGTACTTC.

The V and J genes are TRBV10-3 and TRBJ2-3, with TRBD1 identical over 7 bases. After removal of 2 bases from V and 10 bases from J, the junction contained 3 bases not matched to a gene. CDR3 length equals 12 residues. Germline V gene lookup returns CDR1 ENHRY and CDR2 SYGVKD. The CDR3 nucleotides are TGTGCCATCAGTGAGGCCGACAGGGCGCAGTATTTT. Protein sequence: CAISEADRAQYF.